This T cell receptor beta chain was documented in a study of technical replicates of blood from a few donors. The data were produced by immunoSEQ multiplex PCR, yet TCRdb's version contains in-frame clones alone and is incomplete. The sample comprises 9,500 to 15,000 clones, about 95% of which are singletons, and 6.3% rests with the top ten. V lost 2 bases, J lost 1 base, and 24 bases lay in between. CDR1 and CDR2 (germline): SGHRS, YFSETQ. This CDR3 has 19 residues. The sequenced sample was PBMCs. The sequence came from a human donor in good health. This rearrangement joins TRBV5-1 to TRBJ1-1; D might be TRBD1 (6 bases). In DNA, the CDR3 is TGCGCCAGCAGCTTCAAAACACCGGGACAAATGGGGACGAACACTGAAGCTTTCTTT. Translated, it gives CASSFKTPGQMGTNTEAFF.